This record concerns one T cell receptor (beta chain) sequence. Its antigen is as yet unknown. This sample is part of a study of T cell responses to AZD1222 COVID-19 vaccine. General study findings and limits: The study found Spike-specific TCR breadth and depth rose after two AZD1222 doses.

CDR1 and CDR2 (germline): SEHNR, FQNEAQ (reference sequence). The CDR3 runs 12 residues. V was pared by 11 bases and J by 0 bases, with 10 bases between. TCRdb's table, derived via immunoSEQ multiplex PCR, lists solely in-frame clones and lacks some. The table has around 90,000 clones, 90% to 95% seen once. The sample here was peripheral blood, taken on day 0 of MenACWY control vaccination. This rearrangement joins TRBV7-9 to TRBJ2-5; D could derive from TRBD1 or TRBD2 (5 bases each). The receptor was isolated from an adult in good health. CDR3 DNA: TGTGCCGGCCGGGGCAACCAAGAGACCCAGTACTTC. Amino acid sequence: CAGRGNQETQYF.